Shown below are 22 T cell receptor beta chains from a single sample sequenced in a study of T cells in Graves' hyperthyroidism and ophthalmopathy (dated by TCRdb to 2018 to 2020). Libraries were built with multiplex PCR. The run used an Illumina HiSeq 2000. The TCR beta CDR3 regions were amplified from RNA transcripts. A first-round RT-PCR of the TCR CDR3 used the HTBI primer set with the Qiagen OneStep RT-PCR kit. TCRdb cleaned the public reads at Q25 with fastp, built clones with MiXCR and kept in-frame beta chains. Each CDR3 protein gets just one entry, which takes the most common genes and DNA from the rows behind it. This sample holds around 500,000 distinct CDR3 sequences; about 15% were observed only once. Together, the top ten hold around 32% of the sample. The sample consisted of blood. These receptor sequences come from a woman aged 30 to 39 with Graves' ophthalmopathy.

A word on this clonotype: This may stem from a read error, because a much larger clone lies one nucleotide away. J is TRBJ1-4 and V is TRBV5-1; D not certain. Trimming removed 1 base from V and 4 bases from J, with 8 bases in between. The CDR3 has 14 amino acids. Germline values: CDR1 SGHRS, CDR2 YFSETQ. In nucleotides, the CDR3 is TGCGCCAGCAGCTTGATCGGGGATAATGAAAAACTGTTTTTT. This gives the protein CASSLIGDNEKLFF.

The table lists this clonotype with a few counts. The CDR3: CASSVEIHQNTGELFF. CDR3 in DNA: TGTGCCAGCAGCGTAGAAATCCACCAGAACACCGGGGAGCTGTTTTTT. The chain combines TRBV9 with TRBJ2-2; D is uncertain. CDR1 is SGDLS, CDR2 YYNGEE, per germline. The V and J ends lost 0 bases and 1 base respectively, with 10 bases between them. The length of the CDR3 is 16 residues.

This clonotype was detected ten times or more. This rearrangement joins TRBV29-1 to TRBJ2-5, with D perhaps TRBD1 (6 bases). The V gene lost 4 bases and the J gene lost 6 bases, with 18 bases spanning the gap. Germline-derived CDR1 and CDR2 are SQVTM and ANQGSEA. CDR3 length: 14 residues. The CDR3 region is CSVGDGQNPQTQYF. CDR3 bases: TGCAGCGTTGGGGATGGACAGAACCCACAGACCCAGTACTTC.

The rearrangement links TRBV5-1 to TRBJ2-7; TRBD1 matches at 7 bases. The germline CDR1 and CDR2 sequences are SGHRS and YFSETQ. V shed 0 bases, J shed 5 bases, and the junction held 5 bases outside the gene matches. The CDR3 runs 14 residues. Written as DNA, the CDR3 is TGCGCCAGCAGCTTGGGACAGGGAACCCACGAGCAGTACTTC. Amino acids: CASSLGQGTHEQYF.

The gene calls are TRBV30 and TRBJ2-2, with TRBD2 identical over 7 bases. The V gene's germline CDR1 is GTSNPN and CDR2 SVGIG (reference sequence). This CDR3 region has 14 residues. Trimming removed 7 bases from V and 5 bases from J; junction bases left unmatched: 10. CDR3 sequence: CAYAWRERTGELFF. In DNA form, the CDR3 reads TGTGCCTATGCCTGGCGGGAGCGGACCGGGGAGCTGTTTTTT.

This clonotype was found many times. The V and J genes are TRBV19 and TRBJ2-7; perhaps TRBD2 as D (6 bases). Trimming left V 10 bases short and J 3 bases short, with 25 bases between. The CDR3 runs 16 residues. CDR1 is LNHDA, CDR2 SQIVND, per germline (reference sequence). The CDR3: CATHRNYGQGGYEQYF. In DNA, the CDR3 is TGTGCCACTCACCGTAATTACGGGCAGGGAGGCTACGAGCAGTACTTC. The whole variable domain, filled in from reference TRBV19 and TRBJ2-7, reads DGGITQSPKYLFRKEGQNVTLSCEQNLNHDAMYWYRQDPGQGLRLIYYSQIVNDFQKGDIAEGYSVSREKKESFPLTVTSAQKNPTAFYLCATHRNYGQGGYEQYFGPGTRLTVT.

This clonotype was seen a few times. The CDR3 loop is CASSKREGPETQYF. The CDR3 DNA reads TGTGCCAGCAGCAAGCGGGAGGGCCCGGAGACCCAGTACTTC. The chain links TRBV3-1 to TRBJ2-5; 10 bases line up with TRBD2. Germline trimming cut 5 bases from V and 5 bases from J; bases unmatched to any gene: 5. The CDR3 has 14 amino acids. Germline V gene lookup returns CDR1 LGHDT and CDR2 YNNKEL (reference sequence).

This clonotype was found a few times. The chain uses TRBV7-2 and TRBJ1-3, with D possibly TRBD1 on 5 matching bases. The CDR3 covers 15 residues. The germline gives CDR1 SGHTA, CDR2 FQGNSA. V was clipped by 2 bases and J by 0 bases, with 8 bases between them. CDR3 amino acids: CASSLWRGSGNTIYF. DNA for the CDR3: TGTGCCAGCAGCTTATGGAGGGGCTCTGGAAACACCATATATTTT.

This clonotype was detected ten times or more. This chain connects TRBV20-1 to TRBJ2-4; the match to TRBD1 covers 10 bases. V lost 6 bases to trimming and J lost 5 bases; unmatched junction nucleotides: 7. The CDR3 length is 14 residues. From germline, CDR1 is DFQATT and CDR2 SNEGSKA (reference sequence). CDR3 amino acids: CSARDRGTENIQYF. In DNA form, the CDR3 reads TGCAGTGCGAGGGACAGGGGAACGGAAAACATTCAGTACTTC.

CDR3 nucleotides: TGTGCCAGCAACGGTGGAGTCAGCAATGAAAAACTGTTTTTT. Amino acid sequence: CASNGGVSNEKLFF. V is TRBV6-1 and J is TRBJ1-4; no reliable D call. Germline CDR1 and CDR2: MNHNS and SASEGT. The CDR3 extends over 14 amino acids. V was cut by 7 bases and J by 5 bases, with 14 bases left in between.

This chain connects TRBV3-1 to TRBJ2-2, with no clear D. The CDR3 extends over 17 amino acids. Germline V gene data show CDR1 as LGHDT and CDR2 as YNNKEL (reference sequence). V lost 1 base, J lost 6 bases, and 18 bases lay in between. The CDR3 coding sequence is TGTGCCAGCAGCCAAGTTGTCACAGTCGGTGGTCCCGGGGAGCTGTTTTTT. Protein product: CASSQVVTVGGPGELFF.

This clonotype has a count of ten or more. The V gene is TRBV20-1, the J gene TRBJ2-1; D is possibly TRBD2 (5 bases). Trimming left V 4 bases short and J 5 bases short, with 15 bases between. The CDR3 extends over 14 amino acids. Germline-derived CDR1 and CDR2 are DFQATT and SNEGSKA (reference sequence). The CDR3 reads CSATPIGRDNEQFF. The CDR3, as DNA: TGCAGTGCTACCCCGATCGGGCGGGACAATGAGCAGTTCTTC.

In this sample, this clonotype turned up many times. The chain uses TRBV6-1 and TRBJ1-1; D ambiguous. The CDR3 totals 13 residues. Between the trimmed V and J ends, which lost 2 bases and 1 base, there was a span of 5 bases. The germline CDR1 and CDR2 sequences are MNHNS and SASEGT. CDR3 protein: CASSERENTEAFF. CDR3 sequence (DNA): TGTGCCAGCAGTGAAAGAGAGAACACTGAAGCTTTCTTT.

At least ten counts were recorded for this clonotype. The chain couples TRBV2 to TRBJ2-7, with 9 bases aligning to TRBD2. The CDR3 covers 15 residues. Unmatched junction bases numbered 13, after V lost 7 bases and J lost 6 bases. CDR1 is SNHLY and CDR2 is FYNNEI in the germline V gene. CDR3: CASNSPSGIQREQYF. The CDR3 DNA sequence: TGTGCCAGCAATTCGCCTAGCGGGATCCAACGCGAGCAGTACTTC.

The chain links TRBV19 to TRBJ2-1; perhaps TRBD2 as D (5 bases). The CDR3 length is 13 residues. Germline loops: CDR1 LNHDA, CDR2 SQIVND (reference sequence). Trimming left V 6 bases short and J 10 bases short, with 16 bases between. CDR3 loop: CASREDPPGEQFF. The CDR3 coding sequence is TGTGCCAGTAGGGAGGACCCTCCGGGGGAGCAGTTCTTC. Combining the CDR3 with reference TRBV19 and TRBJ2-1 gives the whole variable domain DGGITQSPKYLFRKEGQNVTLSCEQNLNHDAMYWYRQDPGQGLRLIYYSQIVNDFQKGDIAEGYSVSREKKESFPLTVTSAQKNPTAFYLCASREDPPGEQFFGPGTRLTVL.

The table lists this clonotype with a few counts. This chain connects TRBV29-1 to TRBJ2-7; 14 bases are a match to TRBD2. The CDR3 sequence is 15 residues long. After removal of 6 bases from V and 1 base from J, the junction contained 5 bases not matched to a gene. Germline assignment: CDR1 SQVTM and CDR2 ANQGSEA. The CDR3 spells CSVSGTSGRSYEQYF. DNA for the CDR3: TGCAGCGTGTCCGGGACTAGCGGGAGATCCTACGAGCAGTACTTC.

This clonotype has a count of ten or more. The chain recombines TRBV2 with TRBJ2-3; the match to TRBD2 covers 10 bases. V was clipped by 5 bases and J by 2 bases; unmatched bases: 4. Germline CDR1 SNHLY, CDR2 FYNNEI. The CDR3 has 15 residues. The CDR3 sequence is CASSPGTSATDTQYF. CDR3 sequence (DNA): TGTGCCAGCAGTCCCGGGACTAGCGCCACAGATACGCAGTATTTT.

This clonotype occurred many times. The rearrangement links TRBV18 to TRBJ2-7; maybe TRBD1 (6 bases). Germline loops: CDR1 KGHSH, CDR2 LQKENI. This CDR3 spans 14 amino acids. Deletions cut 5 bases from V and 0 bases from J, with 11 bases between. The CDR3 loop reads CASSGRDNSYEQYF. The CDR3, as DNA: TGTGCCAGCTCAGGCCGGGACAACTCCTACGAGCAGTACTTC.

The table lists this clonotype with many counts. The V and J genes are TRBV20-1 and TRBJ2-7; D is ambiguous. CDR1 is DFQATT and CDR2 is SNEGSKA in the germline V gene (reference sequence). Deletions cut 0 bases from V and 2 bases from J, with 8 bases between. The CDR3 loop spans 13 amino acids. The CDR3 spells CSARDSRTYEQYF. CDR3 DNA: TGCAGTGCTAGAGATAGCCGAACCTACGAGCAGTACTTC.

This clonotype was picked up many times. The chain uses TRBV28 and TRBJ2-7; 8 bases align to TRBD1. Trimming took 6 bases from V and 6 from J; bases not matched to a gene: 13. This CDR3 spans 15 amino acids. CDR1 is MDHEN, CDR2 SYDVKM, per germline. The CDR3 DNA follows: TGTGCCAGCAGCCGCCTGGACAGGGATCGTGCCGAGCAGTACTTC. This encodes CASSRLDRDRAEQYF. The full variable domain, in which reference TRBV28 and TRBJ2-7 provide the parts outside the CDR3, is DVKVTQSSRYLVKRTGEKVFLECVQDMDHENMFWYRQDPGLGLRLIYFSYDVKMKEKGDIPEGYSVSREKKERFSLILESASTNQTSMYLCASSRLDRDRAEQYFGPGTRLTVT.

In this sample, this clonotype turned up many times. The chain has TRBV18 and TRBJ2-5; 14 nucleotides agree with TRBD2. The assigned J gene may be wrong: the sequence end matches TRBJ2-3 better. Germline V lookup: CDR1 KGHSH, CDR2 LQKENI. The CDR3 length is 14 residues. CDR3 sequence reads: CASSPGLAGETQYF. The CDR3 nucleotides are TGTGCCAGCAGCCCGGGACTAGCGGGAGAGACGCAGTATTTT.

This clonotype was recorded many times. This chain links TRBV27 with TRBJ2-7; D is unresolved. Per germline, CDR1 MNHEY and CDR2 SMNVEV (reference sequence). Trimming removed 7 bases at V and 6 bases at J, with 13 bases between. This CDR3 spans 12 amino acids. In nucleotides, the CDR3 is TGTGCCAGCAAGCTCGGCTACGGCGAGCAGTACTTC. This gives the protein CASKLGYGEQYF.